This T cell receptor (beta chain) was found in a study of cytotoxic CD8 clonotypes in ibrutinib-treated CLL. In the study overall: Productive templates averaged roughly 270,000 per sample, and productive rearrangements 85,000 to 95,000.

Germline CDR1 SGDLS, CDR2 YYNGEE. Trimming left V 3 bases short and J 5 bases short, with 11 bases between. The CDR3 is 14 residues long. The sequencing depth, 1 in 200,000 to 1 in 1 million T cells, was the target. Sequencing used immunoSEQ multiplex PCR; TCRdb keeps in-frame clones, though not all of them. The sample consists of tens of thousands of clones, approximately 86% of them appearing once. The sample consisted of PBMCs, taken before ibrutinib treatment. This sequence was found in a human donor with chronic lymphocytic leukemia. The chain couples TRBV9 to TRBJ1-4, with no clear D. The CDR3 bases are TGTGCCAGCAGCGCCCAGTTATTGAATGAAAAACTGTTTTTT. Protein product: CASSAQLLNEKLFF.